The entry below gives a single T cell receptor (beta chain) sequence along with its context. Its cognate antigen is unknown. From the reads, TCRdb called clonotypes with MiXCR, one entry per CDR3 protein. The table includes under 450,000 distinct CDR3 sequences, roughly 36% detected once. The sample is drawn from a study of T cell repertoires in cytomegalovirus infection. This receptor was taken from a human donor in good health (CMV status not recorded). Some clones in this sample may be carry-over from other donors' samples. The specimen was cultured PBMCs, collected from culture after CMV antigen stimulation.

CDR3 bases: TGCAGTGCTCCCAGCGGCGGCACTTCCTACGAGCAGTACTTC. Translated: CSAPSGGTSYEQYF. V gene TRBV20-1 combines with J gene TRBJ2-7; D may be TRBD2 (5 bases). V gave up 5 bases and J gave up 1 base, with 15 bases separating them. The CDR3 is 14 amino acids. Germline CDR1 reads DFQATT; CDR2 reads SNEGSKA (reference sequence).